This is a list of T cell receptor beta chains from one sample in a study of T cell responses to AZD1222 COVID-19 vaccine. Assay: immunoSEQ multiplex PCR; the TCRdb copy retains only in-frame clones and omits some. The table has around 60,000 clones, over 85% seen once. This sample comprised peripheral blood, obtained on day 0 of AZD1222 vaccination. The source of these receptors is an adult in good health. Both conserved end residues are part of each CDR3. Each record gives: clone size, V gene, D gene, J gene, CDR3 protein, CDR3 DNA. D genes are given only for firm matches. The size of a clone is reported for some rows only, either as once, few or many, or as a class for expanded clones.

>.|TRBV2|.|TRBJ1-2
CASSMTEQTNYGYTF
TGTGCCAGCAGCATGACAGAGCAGACTAACTATGGCTACACCTTC
>.|TRBV7-3|.|TRBJ1-1
CASSLGGSNTEAFF
TGTGCCAGCAGCTTAGGCGGCTCGAACACTGAAGCTTTCTTT
>.|TRBV12-3/TRBV12-4|.|TRBJ2-1
CASRAYNEQFF
TGTGCCAGCAGGGCCTACAATGAGCAGTTCTTC
>.|TRBV5-1|TRBD1|TRBJ2-1
CASSPGQGTYNEQFF
TGCGCCAGCAGCCCCGGACAGGGGACCTACAATGAGCAGTTCTTC
>.|TRBV2|TRBD1|TRBJ1-4
CASSYTGGKLFF
TGTGCCAGCAGTTACACAGGGGGAAAACTGTTTTTT
>.|TRBV7-8|TRBD1|TRBJ2-2
CASSPTGVGELFF
TGTGCCAGCAGCCCAACAGGGGTGGGGGAGCTGTTTTTT
>.|TRBV6-5|TRBD1|TRBJ1-5
CASSRGGNQPQHF
TGTGCCAGCAGCAGGGGGGGGAATCAGCCCCAGCATTTT
>.|TRBV5-1|.|TRBJ1-2
CATRLEGIYGYTF
TGCGCCACTCGTTTGGAGGGAATCTATGGCTACACCTTC
>.|TRBV2|TRBD1|TRBJ1-4
CASSGQGGEKLFF
TGTGCCAGCAGTGGACAGGGAGGAGAAAAACTGTTTTTT
>.|TRBV6-5|.|TRBJ1-1
CASRRQENTEAFF
TGTGCCAGCAGGCGACAGGAAAACACTGAAGCTTTCTTT
>.|TRBV19|TRBD1|TRBJ1-4
CASSHRQGSTNEKLFF
TGTGCCAGTAGTCACCGACAGGGCTCAACTAATGAAAAACTGTTTTTT
>.|TRBV27|TRBD1|TRBJ2-7
CASGLGGASGEQYF
TGTGCCAGCGGCTTAGGGGGCGCCTCCGGGGAGCAGTACTTC
>.|TRBV19|TRBD1|TRBJ2-1
CASQGAVEQFF
TGTGCCAGCCAGGGGGCCGTTGAGCAGTTCTTC
>.|TRBV7-2|.|TRBJ1-1
CASSSTPGVNTEAFF
TGTGCCAGCAGCTCGACTCCAGGGGTGAACACTGAAGCTTTCTTT
>.|TRBV5-4|TRBD1|TRBJ1-2
CASSARTGADYGYTF
TGTGCCAGCAGCGCGCGAACAGGGGCCGACTATGGCTACACCTTC
>.|TRBV7-9|TRBD1|TRBJ1-2
CASSVTGGGGYTF
TGTGCCAGCAGCGTGACAGGGGGCGGTGGCTACACCTTC
>.|TRBV7-9|.|TRBJ1-2
CASSRPFGDGYTF
TGTGCCAGCAGCAGGCCATTCGGCGATGGCTACACCTTC
>.|TRBV19|TRBD1|TRBJ2-7
CASSIGTGAYEQYF
TGTGCCAGTAGTATTGGGACAGGGGCCTACGAGCAGTACTTC
>once|TRBV10-3|.|TRBJ1-2
CAISGGNYGYTF
TGTGCCATCAGTGGGGGAAACTATGGCTACACCTTC
>.|TRBV3-1/TRBV3-2|TRBD2|TRBJ2-1
CASRPGTRRPEQFF
TGTGCCAGCAGGCCTGGGACTAGGCGCCCTGAGCAGTTCTTC
>.|TRBV29-1|.|TRBJ2-1
CSVETVEARSYNEQFF
TGCAGCGTTGAAACTGTTGAAGCCCGCTCCTACAATGAGCAGTTCTTC
>.|TRBV5-1|.|TRBJ1-3
CASSLGRGNGNTIYF
TGCGCCAGCAGCTTGGGACGGGGAAATGGAAACACCATATATTTT
>.|TRBV18|.|TRBJ2-5
CASSPGGQETQYF
TGTGCCAGCTCACCGGGGGGACAAGAGACCCAGTACTTC
>.|TRBV5-1|TRBD1|TRBJ2-5
CASSSGQGRETQYF
TGCGCCAGCAGCTCGGGACAGGGAAGGGAGACCCAGTACTTC
>once|TRBV18|TRBD1|TRBJ2-7
CASSAAGTGARYEQYF
TGTGCCAGCTCGGCCGCTGGGACAGGGGCGAGATACGAGCAGTACTTC
>.|TRBV18|TRBD1|TRBJ2-7
CASRPSGGEVDEQYF
TGTGCCAGCCGACCCTCAGGGGGCGAAGTCGACGAGCAGTACTTC
>.|TRBV3-1/TRBV3-2|.|TRBJ2-7
CASSLSFEQYF
TGTGCCAGCAGCCTCTCCTTCGAGCAGTACTTC
>.|TRBV6-5|.|TRBJ2-4
CATYPLASKNIQYF
TGTGCCACCTACCCGCTAGCGTCCAAAAACATTCAGTACTTC
>.|TRBV2|.|TRBJ1-3
CASSDNRAGNTIYF
TGTGCCAGCAGTGACAACAGGGCTGGAAACACCATATATTTT
>.|TRBV19|.|TRBJ1-5
CASSQIQGRGNQPQHF
TGTGCCAGTAGCCAAATCCAGGGTCGGGGCAATCAGCCCCAGCATTTT
>.|TRBV10-1|.|TRBJ2-7
CASSESGTLSSYEQYF
TGCGCCAGCAGTGAGAGTGGGACCCTCTCCTCCTACGAGCAGTACTTC
>.|TRBV19|.|TRBJ1-1
CASSIRDGYTEAFF
TGTGCCAGTAGTATACGGGACGGCTACACTGAAGCTTTCTTT
>.|TRBV3-1/TRBV3-2|TRBD1|TRBJ1-1
CASSLQDRGEAFF
TGTGCCAGCAGCTTACAGGACAGGGGTGAAGCTTTCTTT
>few|TRBV6-5|.|TRBJ2-1
CASSTGLNNEQFF
TGTGCCAGCAGTACAGGGCTTAACAATGAGCAGTTCTTC
>.|TRBV6-1|.|TRBJ1-5
CASSDAGWNQPQHF
TGTGCCAGCAGTGACGCGGGCTGGAATCAGCCCCAGCATTTT
>.|TRBV29-1|.|TRBJ1-1
CSVTRGGLSNRNTEAFF
TGCAGCGTTACCCGAGGAGGGTTGTCTAATCGAAACACTGAAGCTTTCTTT
>.|TRBV2|.|TRBJ2-2
CASSGRGNTGELFF
TGTGCCAGCAGTGGCCGGGGCAACACCGGGGAGCTGTTTTTT
>.|TRBV7-2|.|TRBJ1-5
CASSPQGWAGGSPQHF
TGTGCCAGCAGCCCCCAGGGTTGGGCGGGGGGCTCGCCCCAGCATTTT
>.|TRBV24-1|.|TRBJ1-1
CATSDFPGVIYYTEAFF
TGTGCCACCAGTGATTTTCCAGGGGTGATATATTACACTGAAGCTTTCTTT
>few|TRBV28|.|TRBJ1-2
CASSLTSYGYTF
TGTGCCAGCAGTTTGACTTCCTATGGCTACACCTTC
>.|TRBV10-3|TRBD1|TRBJ1-1
CAISAYGTGMNTEAFF
TGTGCCATCAGTGCCTATGGGACAGGGATGAACACTGAAGCTTTCTTT
>.|TRBV30|.|TRBJ1-1
CAWEGGMNTEAFF
TGTGCCTGGGAAGGGGGGATGAACACTGAAGCTTTCTTT
>.|TRBV27|TRBD1|TRBJ2-1
CASSAPGQGNNEQFF
TGTGCCAGCAGTGCTCCGGGACAGGGGAACAATGAGCAGTTCTTC
>.|TRBV5-4|TRBD2|TRBJ2-1
CASSGGLAFSYNEQFF
TGTGCCAGCAGCGGGGGACTAGCGTTTTCCTACAATGAGCAGTTCTTC